Following are 27 T cell receptor beta chains from one sample sequenced in a study of cytomegalovirus exposure and HLA in healthy donors. The PCR contained 60 Vbeta and 13 Jbeta primers. Assay used: immunoSEQ multiplex PCR; TCRdb lists only in-frame clones, some missing. The sample lists roughly 100,000 clones, about 78% occurring once. The sequenced sample was PBMCs. The source of these receptors is a man aged 25 to 45 in good health and CMV-seronegative.

The CDR3 here is CASTPGAGAYEQYF. DNA for the CDR3: TGTGCCAGCACCCCGGGGGCGGGAGCCTACGAGCAGTACTTC. The chain carries TRBV28 and TRBJ2-7, with D possibly being TRBD2 (7 bases). Germline V gene data show CDR1 as MDHEN and CDR2 as SYDVKM. The CDR3 consists of 14 residues. Trimming took off 7 bases at V and 2 bases at J, with 15 bases between the two ends.

The rearrangement links TRBV4-1 to TRBJ2-2, with a tentative D call TRBD2 (6 bases). Germline V CDR1 and CDR2: MGHRA, YSYEKL. V gave up 2 bases and J gave up 5 bases, with 15 bases separating them. CDR3 length: 16 residues. The CDR3 DNA reads as TGCGCCAGCAGCCAATTTACGGGGGAAGGGACCGGGGAGCTGTTTTTT. Protein product: CASSQFTGEGTGELFF.

This sequence joins TRBV25-1 and TRBJ1-1; D remains unclear. Germline V gene lookup returns CDR1 MGHDK and CDR2 SYGVNS. The CDR3 totals 12 residues. The germline V and J ends were trimmed by 3 bases and 8 bases, with 10 bases remaining between them. DNA of the CDR3: TGTGCCAGCAGTGATTGGCGGAACGAAGCTTTCTTT. Encoded protein: CASSDWRNEAFF.

This chain uses TRBV4-3 with TRBJ2-1, with a tentative D call TRBD2 (5 bases). Germline V gene sequence: CDR1 LGHNA, CDR2 YSLEER. The V end lost 1 base, the J end lost 2 bases, and 12 bases lay between the germline ends. The CDR3 runs to 16 residues. CDR3 nucleotide sequence: TGCGCCAGCAGCCAAGCGGCGGGTTACACCTACAATGAGCAGTTCTTC. Its translation is CASSQAAGYTYNEQFF.

Note on this clone: Other DNA sequences in the sample encode the same CDR3. The chain is built from TRBV6-5 and TRBJ1-1, with a weak D call TRBD1 (5 bases). V lost 0 bases to trimming and J lost 1 base, with 6 bases between them. This CDR3 has 14 amino acids. The V gene's germline CDR1 is MNHEY and CDR2 SVGAGI. The chain's CDR3 is CASSYSGGNTEAFF. Written as DNA, the CDR3 is TGTGCCAGCAGTTACTCGGGGGGGAACACTGAAGCTTTCTTT.

V usage is TRBV4-1 and J usage is TRBJ1-2, with TRBD1 matching 8 bases. Germline trimming cut 1 base from V and 4 bases from J; bases unmatched to any gene: 14. The CDR3 is 18 residues long. Germline loops: CDR1 MGHRA, CDR2 YSYEKL. The CDR3 DNA is TGCGCCAGCAGCCAAGGGGGTTTCGGACAGGGCAGCGTCTATGGCTACACCTTC. The encoded protein is CASSQGGFGQGSVYGYTF.

V and J are TRBV15 and TRBJ1-2, with 10 bases matching TRBD1. V lost 5 bases to trimming and J lost 0 bases; unmatched junction nucleotides: 6. CDR3 length: 16 residues. Germline V lookup: CDR1 LNHNV, CDR2 YYDKDF (reference sequence). The CDR3 spells CATSPRTGGPNYGYTF. CDR3 nucleotides: TGTGCCACCAGCCCTAGGACAGGGGGGCCTAACTATGGCTACACCTTC.

The chain carries TRBV18 and TRBJ2-5, with D possibly matching TRBD1 (6 bases). V lost 5 bases to trimming and J lost 5 bases, with 21 bases between them. Germline CDR1 is KGHSH and CDR2 is LQKENI. The CDR3 loop spans 16 amino acids. For the CDR3, the DNA is TGTGCCAGCTCAGACTGGACAGAACACAGGGCGGAGACCCAGTACTTC. Translated: CASSDWTEHRAETQYF. Combining the CDR3 with reference TRBV18 and TRBJ2-5 gives the whole variable domain NAGVMQNPRHLVRRRGQEARLRCSPMKGHSHVYWYRQLPEEGLKFMVYLQKENIIDESGMPKERFSAEFPKEGPSILRIQQVVRGDSAAYFCASSDWTEHRAETQYFGPGTRLLVL.

This chain uses TRBV7-9 with TRBJ2-6, with D possibly matching TRBD1 (5 bases). Trimming took 5 bases from V and 2 from J, leaving 13 bases between them. The CDR3 loop spans 16 amino acids. Germline V lookup: CDR1 SEHNR, CDR2 FQNEAQ (reference sequence). In nucleotides, the CDR3 is TGTGCCAGCAGCCCGCAGGGCAGGGCTGGGGCCAACGTCCTGACTTTC. Amino acids: CASSPQGRAGANVLTF.

This chain links TRBV7-2 with TRBJ2-7; D is ambiguous. The CDR3 consists of 14 residues. Trimming removed 4 bases at V and 2 bases at J, with 12 bases between. Germline loops: CDR1 SGHTA, CDR2 FQGNSA. This CDR3 is CASSSKRTTYEQYF. The CDR3 DNA follows: TGTGCCAGCAGCTCGAAGCGAACGACCTACGAGCAGTACTTC.

CDR3 residues: CATSKGVEREQYF. Here the CDR3 DNA reads TGTGCCACCAGCAAGGGGGTGGAGAGGGAGCAGTACTTC. V usage is TRBV15 and J usage is TRBJ2-7, with D perhaps TRBD1 (6 bases). The CDR3 is made up of 13 amino acids. Trimming removed 4 bases at V and 7 bases at J, with 14 bases between. Germline CDR1 is LNHNV and CDR2 is YYDKDF (reference sequence).

The chain has TRBV5-6 and TRBJ2-3, with TRBD1 as a possible D gene (5 bases). The CDR3 contains 15 residues. Looked up from germline, CDR1 is SGHDT and CDR2 is YYEEEE. V was shortened by 1 base and J by 3 bases, with 12 bases between the two germline ends. The CDR3 sequence: CASSLRGGWTDTQYF. CDR3 coding DNA: TGTGCCAGCAGCTTGAGGGGCGGTTGGACAGATACGCAGTATTTT.

This chain joins TRBV6-1 and TRBJ2-3, with D perhaps matching TRBD2 (7 bases). From germline, CDR1 is MNHNS and CDR2 SASEGT. This CDR3 is built from 16 residues. V lost 0 bases and J lost 6, with 16 bases in between. DNA of the CDR3: TGTGCCAGCAGTGAAGCAGGGGGGGAGATTCTGGATACGCAGTATTTT. It specifies CASSEAGGEILDTQYF.

The chain employs TRBV19 and TRBJ2-1; 7 bases align to TRBD1. The CDR3 is 18 amino acids. V trimming: 4 bases; J trimming: 0 bases; junction bases outside the gene matches: 12. Germline-derived CDR1 and CDR2 are LNHDA and SQIVND (reference sequence). The CDR3 DNA reads as TGTGCCAGTAGTAGACCCCTCCTAGGGGGCTACTCCTACAATGAGCAGTTCTTC. Translated: CASSRPLLGGYSYNEQFF.

The chain employs TRBV27 and TRBJ1-4; D gene unclear. The length of the CDR3 is 13 residues. Deletions cut 7 bases from V and 4 bases from J, with 10 bases between. Germline assignment: CDR1 MNHEY and CDR2 SMNVEV (reference sequence). CDR3 in amino acids: CASTRYRNEKLFF. CDR3 nucleotides: TGTGCCAGCACCAGGTACCGTAATGAAAAACTGTTTTTT.

This clone was seen just once. The gene calls are TRBV7-9 and TRBJ2-2; 8 bases align to TRBD2. Germline CDR1 reads SEHNR; CDR2 reads FQNEAQ (reference sequence). This CDR3 contains 16 residues. The V gene end was trimmed by 6 bases and the J gene end by 4 bases; junction bases not matched to a gene: 10. The chain's CDR3 is CASSLREGESTGELFF. For the CDR3, the DNA is TGTGCCAGCAGTCTTCGGGAGGGTGAAAGCACCGGGGAGCTGTTTTTT.

V is TRBV27 and J is TRBJ2-2; D gene uncertain. Trimming removed 6 bases from V and 6 bases from J, with 8 bases in between. Germline CDR1 MNHEY, CDR2 SMNVEV (reference sequence). The CDR3 extends over 12 amino acids. The chain's CDR3 is CASSPRAGELFF. The DNA of the CDR3 is TGTGCCAGCAGCCCTCGAGCCGGGGAGCTGTTTTTT.

V and J are TRBV4-3 and TRBJ2-7, with D perhaps matching TRBD2 (5 bases). The CDR3 is 13 amino acids. V lost 3 bases and J lost 6, with 12 bases in between. Per germline, CDR1 LGHNA and CDR2 YSLEER. This chain's CDR3 is CASSHSGNGEQYF. CDR3 sequence (DNA): TGCGCCAGCAGCCATTCGGGAAATGGCGAGCAGTACTTC.

This chain joins TRBV7-9 and TRBJ2-5, with unresolved D. Trimming pared 3 bases from V and 3 bases from J, leaving 8 bases between. This CDR3 has 13 residues. CDR1 SEHNR and CDR2 FQNEAQ come from the germline V gene (reference sequence). CDR3 sequence reads: CASSFDTEETQYF. The CDR3 DNA sequence: TGTGCCAGCAGCTTTGACACAGAAGAGACCCAGTACTTC.

V is TRBV19 and J is TRBJ2-7, with 8 bases identical to TRBD2. This CDR3 spans 17 amino acids. After removal of 2 bases from V and 5 bases from J, the junction contained 14 bases not matched to a gene. Germline V gene sequence: CDR1 LNHDA, CDR2 SQIVND (reference sequence). CDR3 residues: CASSIKASGSGGDEQYF. Here the CDR3 DNA reads TGTGCCAGTAGTATAAAGGCTAGCGGGTCGGGAGGGGACGAGCAGTACTTC.

This clone turned up a few times. J is TRBJ2-3 and V is TRBV28, with TRBD2 matching over 8 bases. The CDR3 consists of 15 residues. Germline V CDR1 and CDR2: MDHEN, SYDVKM. J was trimmed by 4 bases and V by 3 bases; bases with no gene match: 6. Here the CDR3 DNA reads TGTGCCAGCAGTTTCGCTGGCGGGAGGTCAGATACGCAGTATTTT. Protein: CASSFAGGRSDTQYF.

Only one count was recorded for this clone. The chain uses TRBV27 and TRBJ2-7, with a weak D call TRBD2 (5 bases). CDR1 MNHEY and CDR2 SMNVEV come from the germline V gene (reference sequence). V was clipped by 4 bases and J by 4 bases, with 17 bases between them. CDR3 length: 15 residues. Here the CDR3 DNA reads TGTGCCAGCAGTTCCGCTCCGGGAAATCATTACGAGCAGTACTTC. It translates to CASSSAPGNHYEQYF.

The rearrangement joins TRBV2 to TRBJ2-7; 8 positions match TRBD1. The ends lost 7 bases at V and 7 bases at J; junction bases unmatched: 18. CDR3 length: 16 residues. Per the germline V gene, CDR1 is SNHLY and CDR2 is FYNNEI. The CDR3, as DNA: TGTGCCAGCACCCCTCGCCGAGACAGGGGTTCCGGTGAGCAGTACTTC. This codes for CASTPRRDRGSGEQYF.

This sequence joins TRBV5-4 and TRBJ1-1; a possible D gene is TRBD1 (6 bases). Germline-derived CDR1 and CDR2 are SGHNT and YYREEE (reference sequence). V was cut by 4 bases and J by 0 bases, with 19 bases left in between. CDR3 length: 17 amino acids. The DNA of the CDR3 is TGTGCCAGCAGCGGTCGGGGGCGGGGGCAGGTGAACACTGAAGCTTTCTTT. Translation gives CASSGRGRGQVNTEAFF.

The rearrangement joins TRBV28 to TRBJ2-5, with 8 nucleotides matching TRBD1. The CDR3 spans 14 residues. V shed 10 bases and J 2 bases; nucleotides not matched to a gene: 9. In germline, CDR1 is MDHEN, CDR2 SYDVKM. The chain's CDR3 is CAIAGQVLQETQYF. CDR3 DNA: TGTGCCATCGCGGGACAGGTTCTACAAGAGACCCAGTACTTC.

This clone showed up just a few times. The chain employs TRBV19 and TRBJ1-1; D gene ambiguous. Between the trimmed V and J ends, which lost 4 bases and 0 bases, there was a span of 3 bases. The CDR3 extends over 12 amino acids. Germline V gives CDR1 LNHDA, CDR2 SQIVND (reference sequence). The CDR3 DNA is TGTGCCAGTAGTAGAGTGAACACTGAAGCTTTCTTT. It specifies CASSRVNTEAFF.

The V call is TRBV27, the J call TRBJ2-7; 9 bases fit TRBD1. The CDR3 is 15 amino acids. The V gene end was trimmed by 7 bases and the J gene end by 3 bases; junction bases not matched to a gene: 10. The germline V gene encodes CDR1 MNHEY and CDR2 SMNVEV (reference sequence). CDR3 amino acids: CASTQEEGQGYEQYF. The CDR3 nucleotides read TGTGCCAGCACACAAGAGGAGGGACAGGGCTACGAGCAGTACTTC.